This T cell receptor (beta chain) was recovered during a study of T cell responses to AZD1222 COVID-19 vaccine. Per the germline V gene, CDR1 is LGHNA and CDR2 is YSLEER. The CDR3 loop spans 17 amino acids. J lost 3 bases, V lost 3 bases, and 14 bases had no gene match. The table came from immunoSEQ multiplex PCR; TCRdb's copy has only in-frame clones and leaves some out. The profile shows about 260,000 clones, more than 80% of them singletons. The source is an adult in good health. The specimen was peripheral blood, collected on day 0 of AZD1222 vaccination. The J gene is TRBJ2-7, the V gene TRBV4-3; 7 nucleotides match TRBD2. The CDR3 reads CASSHDTHSGDVYEQYF. In DNA form, the CDR3 reads TGCGCCAGCAGCCACGACACCCACAGCGGGGACGTCTACGAGCAGTACTTC.